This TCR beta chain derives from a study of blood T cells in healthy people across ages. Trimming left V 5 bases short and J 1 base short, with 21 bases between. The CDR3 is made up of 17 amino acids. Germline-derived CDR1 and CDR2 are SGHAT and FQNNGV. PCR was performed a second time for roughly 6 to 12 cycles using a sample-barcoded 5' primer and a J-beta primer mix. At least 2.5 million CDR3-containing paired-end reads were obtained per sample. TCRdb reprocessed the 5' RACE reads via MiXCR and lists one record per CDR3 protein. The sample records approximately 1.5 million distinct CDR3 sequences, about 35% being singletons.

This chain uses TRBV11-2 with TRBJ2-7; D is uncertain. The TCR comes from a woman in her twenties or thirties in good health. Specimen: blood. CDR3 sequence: CASSHIRVQASSYEQYF. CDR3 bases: TGTGCCAGCAGCCACATACGAGTCCAGGCGTCTTCCTACGAGCAGTACTTC.